A few counts support the clone carrying this T cell receptor (beta chain). The sample comes from a study of blood T cell repertoires in COVID-19. Assay: immunoSEQ multiplex PCR; the TCRdb copy retains only in-frame clones and omits some. The sample has about 150,000 clones, around 78% seen once. CDR1 is SGHRS, CDR2 YFSETQ, per germline. This CDR3 has 16 amino acids. The V gene lost 4 bases and the J gene lost 5 bases, with 21 bases spanning the gap. The chain carries TRBV5-1 and TRBJ1-2, with D possibly TRBD1 on 5 matching bases. The TCR originated in a man at least 80 years old with acute or convalescent COVID-19. Sequencing was performed on peripheral blood. The CDR3 nucleotides are TGCGCCAGCAGCCTAGACACGGGACTCGGGGGTTATGGCTACACCTTC. It specifies CASSLDTGLGGYGYTF.